This TCR beta chain was captured by sequencing in a study of cytomegalovirus exposure and HLA in healthy donors. This CDR3 has 16 residues. The V gene's germline CDR1 is MNHNS and CDR2 SASEGT. V was trimmed by 0 bases and J by 6 bases, leaving 17 bases between them. 13 Jbeta primers and 60 Vbeta primers were used for the PCR. TCRdb's copy holds only in-frame clones and misses some; the assay was immunoSEQ multiplex PCR. The sample includes around 120,000 clones, around 10% of them seen just once. The specimen was PBMCs. The clonotype originates from a man aged 25 to 40 in good health and CMV-seronegative. The chain couples TRBV6-1 to TRBJ1-1; perhaps TRBD1 as D (6 bases). CDR3 nucleotides: TGTGCCAGCAGTGAAGCGTCTACAGGGCAGAAGCCTGAAGCTTTCTTT. Amino acid sequence: CASSEASTGQKPEAFF.